The clone carrying this T cell receptor (beta chain) appeared a few times. Its specificity is not known. TCRdb called the 5' RACE reads again in MiXCR, with one record for every CDR3 protein. The sample shows more than 450,000 distinct CDR3 sequences, more than 15% of them seen only once. This sample was included in a study of T-cell memory formation after mild COVID-19. Across the study: Largely donor-specific sequence clusters came from a couple of donors. Study outcomes and limitations: Second-wave clones peaking on day 37 lacked confirmed SARS-CoV-2 specificity.

CDR1 and CDR2 from the germline V gene are SEHNR and FQNEAQ (reference sequence). The CDR3 runs to 11 residues. Between the trimmed V and J ends, which lost 8 bases and 3 bases, there was a span of 6 bases. The TCR sequence derives from an adult woman who had mild COVID-19 (a few samples of this study predate the infection). Cell type and time point are not known. The genes are TRBV7-9 and TRBJ2-3; no clear D. The specimen sequenced was PBMCs or a T cell subset sorted from them (not recorded which). This CDR3 is CASERTDTQYF. The CDR3 nucleotides read TGTGCCAGCGAGAGGACAGATACGCAGTATTTT. The full variable domain, its missing parts supplied by reference TRBV7-9 and TRBJ2-3, is DTGVSQNPRHKITKRGQNVTFRCDPISEHNRLYWYRQTLGQGPEFLTYFQNEAQLEKSRLLSDRFSAERPKGSFSTLEIQRTEQGDSAMYLCASERTDTQYFGPGTRLTVL.